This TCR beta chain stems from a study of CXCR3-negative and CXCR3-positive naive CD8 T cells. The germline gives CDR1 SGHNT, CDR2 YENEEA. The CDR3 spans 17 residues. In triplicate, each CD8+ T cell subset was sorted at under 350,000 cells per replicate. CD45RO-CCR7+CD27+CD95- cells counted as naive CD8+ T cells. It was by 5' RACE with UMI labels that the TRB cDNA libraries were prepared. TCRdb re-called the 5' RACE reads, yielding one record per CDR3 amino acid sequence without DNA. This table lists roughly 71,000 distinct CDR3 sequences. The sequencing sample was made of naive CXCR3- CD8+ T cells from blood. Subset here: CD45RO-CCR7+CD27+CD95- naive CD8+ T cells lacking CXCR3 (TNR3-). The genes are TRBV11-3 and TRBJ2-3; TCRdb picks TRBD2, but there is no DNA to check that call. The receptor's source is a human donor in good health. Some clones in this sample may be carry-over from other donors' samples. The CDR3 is CASSIRTSGFGTDTQYF.